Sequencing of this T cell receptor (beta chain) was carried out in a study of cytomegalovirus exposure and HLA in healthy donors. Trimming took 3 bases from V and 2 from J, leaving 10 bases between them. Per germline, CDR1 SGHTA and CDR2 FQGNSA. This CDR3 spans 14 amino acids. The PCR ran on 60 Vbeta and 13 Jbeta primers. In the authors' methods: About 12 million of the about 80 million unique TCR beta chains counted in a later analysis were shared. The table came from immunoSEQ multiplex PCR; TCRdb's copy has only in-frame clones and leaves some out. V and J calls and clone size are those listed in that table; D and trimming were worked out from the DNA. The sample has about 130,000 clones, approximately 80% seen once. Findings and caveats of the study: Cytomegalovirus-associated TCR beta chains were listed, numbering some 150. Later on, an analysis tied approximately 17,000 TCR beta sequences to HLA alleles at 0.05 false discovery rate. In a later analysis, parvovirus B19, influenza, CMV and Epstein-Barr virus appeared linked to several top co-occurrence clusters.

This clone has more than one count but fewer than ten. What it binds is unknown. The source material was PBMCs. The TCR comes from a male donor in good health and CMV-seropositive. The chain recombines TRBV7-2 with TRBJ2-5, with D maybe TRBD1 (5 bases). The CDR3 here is CASSFQGRQETQYF. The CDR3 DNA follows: TGTGCCAGCAGCTTCCAGGGAAGGCAAGAGACCCAGTACTTC.